What follows are 15 T cell receptor beta chains derived from one specimen sequenced in a study of T cell repertoires in cytomegalovirus infection. TCRdb passed the reads through MiXCR, listing each CDR3 protein once. The repertoire has some 150,000 distinct CDR3 sequences, about 6% of them found once; the top ten carry roughly 18%. The material sequenced was PBMCs. The receptor source for this set is a human donor in good health (CMV status not recorded). Some clones in this sample may be carry-over from other donors' samples.

At least ten counts were recorded for this clonotype. V gene TRBV7-8 combines with J gene TRBJ2-3, with D unresolved. This CDR3 comprises 11 residues. Trimming took 0 bases from V and 10 from J, leaving 5 bases between them. Germline values: CDR1 SGHVS, CDR2 FQNEAQ. The CDR3 loop reads CASSLAGPQYF. The CDR3 DNA follows: TGTGCCAGCAGCTTAGCAGGGCCGCAGTATTTT.

The chain carries TRBV14 and TRBJ2-7, with TRBD1 matching 10 bases. Germline CDR1 SGHDN, CDR2 FVKESK. With 4 bases clipped from V and 4 bases from J, the junction kept 4 bases outside the gene matches. CDR3 length: 14 amino acids. The CDR3 is CASSRDRGLYEQYF. The CDR3 DNA reads TGTGCCAGCAGCCGGGACAGGGGCCTATACGAGCAGTACTTC.

A note on this clonotype: Given a much more abundant clone one base away, this may be a read error. This sequence joins TRBV3-1 and TRBJ1-2; 11 bases match TRBD1. This CDR3 comprises 20 residues. CDR1 is LGHDT, CDR2 YNNKEL, per germline (reference sequence). This CDR3 is CASSQYGTGQGAGKNYGHTF. The CDR3 DNA reads TGTGCCAGCAGCCAATATGGGACAGGACAGGGGGCTGGCAAAAACTATGGCCACACCTTC.

This clonotype was recorded at least ten times. The rearrangement joins TRBV7-2 to TRBJ2-1; the match to TRBD2 covers 7 bases. CDR3 length: 15 amino acids. Germline CDR1 is SGHTA and CDR2 is FQGNSA. V trimming: 3 bases; J trimming: 9 bases; junction bases outside the gene matches: 11. CDR3 loop: CASSFSASGVSEQFF. For the CDR3, the DNA is TGTGCCAGCAGCTTCAGTGCTAGCGGCGTATCTGAGCAGTTCTTC.

The table lists this clonotype with many counts. The chain is built from TRBV7-2 and TRBJ2-5; D possibly corresponds to TRBD2 (7 bases). Germline CDR1 and CDR2: SGHTA and FQGNSA. Trimming left V 5 bases short and J 4 bases short, with 11 bases between. This CDR3 comprises 13 residues. The CDR3 loop is CASSKGGSETQYF. The CDR3 coding sequence is TGTGCCAGCAGCAAGGGGGGGTCAGAGACCCAGTACTTC.

This clonotype was counted many times. This chain links TRBV7-2 with TRBJ2-3; 16 bases match TRBD2. Germline lookup yields CDR1 SGHTA and CDR2 FQGNSA. The CDR3 extends over 17 amino acids. The J segment lost 6 bases and the V segment lost 5 bases, leaving 8 bases of the junction unmatched. CDR3 bases: TGTGCCAGCAGCCCCGGGACTAGCGGGGGGGCCGGGGATACGCAGTATTTT. Encoded protein: CASSPGTSGGAGDTQYF.

The chain couples TRBV6-6 to TRBJ2-5, with 11 bases that match TRBD2. There are 17 residues in the CDR3. Trimming cost V 3 bases and J 5 bases; bases outside gene matches: 11. CDR1 is MNHNY and CDR2 is SVGAGI in the germline V gene (reference sequence). This CDR3 reads CASSYAGSGGARETQYF. CDR3 DNA: TGTGCCAGCAGTTATGCGGGTAGCGGGGGGGCCCGGGAGACCCAGTACTTC.

The chain combines TRBV9 with TRBJ2-1; D perhaps matches TRBD1 (6 bases). This CDR3 has 15 residues. Deletions cut 0 bases from V and 6 bases from J, with 13 bases between. In germline, CDR1 is SGDLS, CDR2 YYNGEE. The CDR3 loop reads CASSVGQGLVNEQFF. The CDR3, as DNA: TGTGCCAGCAGCGTAGGCCAGGGGCTAGTCAATGAGCAGTTCTTC.

Ten or more counts support this clonotype. The V call is TRBV7-2, the J call TRBJ1-2, with D uncertain. Trimming stripped 2 bases from V and 4 bases from J, with 11 bases between. CDR1 is SGHTA, CDR2 FQGNSA, per germline. The CDR3 consists of 14 residues. CDR3 nucleotide sequence: TGTGCCAGCAGCTTAATCGGCACCGGCTATGGCTACACCTTC. Translated, it gives CASSLIGTGYGYTF. Full variable domain (missing parts from reference TRBV7-2 and TRBJ1-2): GAGVSQSPSNKVTEKGKDVELRCDPISGHTALYWYRQSLGQGLEFLIYFQGNSAPDKSGLPSDRFSAERTGGSVSTLTIQRTQQEDSAVYLCASSLIGTGYGYTFGSGTRLTVV.

CDR3 bases: TGTGCCAGCACCCTTGGACAGGGGGCTGCCTACAATGAGCAGTTCTTC. It codes for CASTLGQGAAYNEQFF. This chain joins TRBV7-6 and TRBJ2-1; 11 nucleotides match TRBD1. V gave up 7 bases and J gave up 2 bases; unmatched junction bases: 7. The CDR3 runs 16 residues. Germline values: CDR1 SGHVS, CDR2 FNYEAQ. The full variable domain, rest sourced from reference TRBV7-6 and TRBJ2-1, is GAGVSQSPRYKVTKRGQDVALRCDPISGHVSLYWYRQALGQGPEFLTYFNYEAQQDKSGLPNDRFSAERPEGSISTLTIQRTEQRDSAMYRCASTLGQGAAYNEQFFGPGTRLTVL.

The sample holds many counts of this clonotype. The chain carries TRBV7-2 and TRBJ2-3; D is ambiguous. CDR3 size: 14 residues. Germline V lookup: CDR1 SGHTA, CDR2 FQGNSA. Trimming left V 4 bases short and J 4 bases short, with 12 bases between. The CDR3 DNA reads as TGTGCCAGCAGCTCCTCATCGGCCGCAGATACGCAGTATTTT. Its translation is CASSSSSAADTQYF. Complete variable domain (other parts from reference TRBV7-2 and TRBJ2-3): GAGVSQSPSNKVTEKGKDVELRCDPISGHTALYWYRQSLGQGLEFLIYFQGNSAPDKSGLPSDRFSAERTGGSVSTLTIQRTQQEDSAVYLCASSSSSAADTQYFGPGTRLTVL.

There are many counts of this clonotype. The rearrangement joins TRBV27 to TRBJ1-6; 7 nucleotides match TRBD1. V lost 6 bases, J lost 2 bases, and 7 bases stayed unmatched. Germline V CDR1 and CDR2: MNHEY, SMNVEV (reference sequence). CDR3 length: 16 residues. The CDR3: CASSKGGPAYNSPLHF. The CDR3 DNA is TGTGCCAGCAGCAAAGGGGGCCCCGCCTATAATTCACCCCTCCACTTT.

This clonotype was counted ten times or more. This chain joins TRBV18 and TRBJ2-3; perhaps D is TRBD1 or TRBD2 (5 bases each). Trimming cost V 2 bases and J 3 bases, with 9 bases left between them. CDR1 and CDR2 from the germline V gene are KGHSH and LQKENI. The CDR3 has 14 residues. CDR3 nucleotide sequence: TGTGCCAGCTCACCAGGATGGGGGACAGATACGCAGTATTTT. This encodes CASSPGWGTDTQYF.

This clonotype was counted at least ten times. The chain joins TRBV6-2 or TRBV6-3 to TRBJ2-7, with D unclear. Between the trimmed V and J ends, which lost 7 bases and 5 bases, there was a span of 18 bases. The CDR3 covers 14 residues. Per germline, CDR1 MNHEY and CDR2 SVGEGT. CDR3 bases: TGTGCCAGCACCGACCCCCCGATAGTCGACGAGCAGTACTTC. Amino acids: CASTDPPIVDEQYF.

Ten or more counts support this clonotype. This rearrangement joins TRBV7-2 to TRBJ2-3; possible D gene TRBD2, 5 bases. The CDR3 spans 15 residues. Per the germline V gene, CDR1 is SGHTA and CDR2 is FQGNSA. Trimming took 1 base from V and 2 from J, leaving 10 bases between them. In DNA, the CDR3 is TGTGCCAGCAGCTTAGTAGCGAGTGACACAGATACGCAGTATTTT. Amino acid sequence: CASSLVASDTDTQYF.